These 8 T cell receptor beta chains share one sample of origin, sequenced in a study of early T cells in non-severe SARS-CoV-2 infection (dated by TCRdb to 2020 to 2022). Libraries were constructed by 5' RACE. The instrument given in TCRdb is NextSeq 500. TCRdb applied fastp at Q25 and MiXCR to the public reads, then kept only in-frame beta chains. Rows with a matching CDR3 protein are joined into one entry that keeps the most common DNA and genes. This sample lists 80,000 to 95,000 distinct CDR3 sequences; 9% to 15% were detected once. The ten largest account for approximately 7% of the sample. The sample was whole blood. Receptor source: an adult who was a healthcare worker with PCR-confirmed SARS-CoV-2 infection or an uninfected control (not recorded which).

The table lists this clonotype with a few counts. V gene TRBV7-8 combines with J gene TRBJ2-2; unclear D gene. Trimming removed 5 bases at V and 7 bases at J, with 11 bases between. The CDR3 has 13 residues. Germline V gene sequence: CDR1 SGHVS, CDR2 FQNEAQ. CDR3 DNA sequence: TGTGCCAGCAGCCCGACCCAAGGCGGGGAGCTGTTTTTT. Amino acids: CASSPTQGGELFF.

This clonotype has more than one count but fewer than ten. The rearrangement joins TRBV7-2 to TRBJ2-3; TRBD2 might be the D (6 bases). Trimming shortened V by 5 bases and J by 2 bases, and 17 bases separated the two germline ends. CDR3 length: 16 residues. Germline V gives CDR1 SGHTA, CDR2 FQGNSA. CDR3 DNA sequence: TGTGCCAGCAGCGCGGGGACTTCCACTCTCACAGATACGCAGTATTTT. It codes for CASSAGTSTLTDTQYF.

The chain recombines TRBV27 with TRBJ2-3; unclear D gene. Per germline, CDR1 MNHEY and CDR2 SMNVEV (reference sequence). This CDR3 contains 14 residues. Trimming removed 6 bases from V and 3 bases from J, with 13 bases in between. The CDR3: CASSSRAGTDTQYF. CDR3 DNA: TGTGCCAGCAGCTCCCGGGCTGGGACAGATACGCAGTATTTT.

The rearrangement joins TRBV11-3 to TRBJ2-1; D is uncertain. Germline CDR1 reads SGHNT; CDR2 reads YENEEA. The CDR3 sequence is 13 residues long. Trimming removed 7 bases from V and 6 bases from J, with 13 bases in between. The CDR3 bases are TGTGCCAGCAAAGCTTCCCCAGGCAATGAGCAGTTCTTC. Its translation is CASKASPGNEQFF. The whole variable domain, filled in from reference TRBV11-3 and TRBJ2-1, reads EAGVVQSPRYKIIEKKQPVAFWCNPISGHNTLYWYLQNLGQGPELLIRYENEEAVDDSQLPKDRFSAERLKGVDSTLKIQPAELGDSAVYLCASKASPGNEQFFGPGTRLTVL.

This clonotype has at least ten counts. V usage is TRBV5-1 and J usage is TRBJ2-2; TRBD2 matches 11 bases. Germline V gene sequence: CDR1 SGHRS, CDR2 YFSETQ. The CDR3 contains 16 residues. The V and J ends lost 3 bases and 1 base, in that order; junction bases with no gene match: 2. CDR3 residues: CASSSLAGGNTGELFF. The DNA for the CDR3 is TGCGCCAGCAGCTCCCTAGCGGGAGGGAACACCGGGGAGCTGTTTTTT.

This clonotype was counted only a few times. The chain is built from TRBV3-1 and TRBJ2-7, with a possible D match to TRBD2 (6 bases). The germline V gene encodes CDR1 LGHDT and CDR2 YNNKEL (reference sequence). The length of the CDR3 is 14 residues. The germline V and J ends were trimmed by 6 bases and 3 bases, with 15 bases remaining between them. CDR3 region: CASRGTGTNYEQYF. In DNA, the CDR3 is TGTGCCAGCAGAGGGACTGGTACGAACTACGAGCAGTACTTC.

This clonotype was picked up many times. This rearrangement joins TRBV20-1 to TRBJ2-1; D is perhaps TRBD2 (5 bases). The CDR3 has 17 residues. Trimming stripped 3 bases from V and 0 bases from J, with 18 bases between. Germline V CDR1 and CDR2: DFQATT, SNEGSKA (reference sequence). The CDR3 reads CSASDYERKRSYNEQFF. Here the CDR3 DNA reads TGCAGTGCTAGTGATTACGAGCGGAAACGCTCCTACAATGAGCAGTTCTTC.

A single count supports this clonotype. This chain uses TRBV27 with TRBJ1-2; D not resolved. With 3 bases removed from V and 0 bases from J, the gap between germline ends came to 11 bases. The CDR3 totals 15 residues. Per germline, CDR1 MNHEY and CDR2 SMNVEV (reference sequence). CDR3 residues: CASSFRTPANYGYTF. The CDR3 DNA sequence: TGTGCCAGCAGTTTTAGAACACCGGCTAACTATGGCTACACCTTC.